Listed here are 19 T cell receptor beta chains from one sample, sequenced in a study of T cell repertoires in cytomegalovirus infection. TCRdb itself ran the reads through MiXCR, one entry per CDR3 protein. The sample lists some 940,000 distinct CDR3 sequences; around 30% were seen once. These receptors have no known antigen. The sample consisted of cultured CD8+ T cells from PBMCs, taken from culture after CMV antigen stimulation. These receptors originate from a human donor in good health (CMV status not recorded). Some clones in this sample may be carry-over from other donors' samples.

The chain links TRBV27 to TRBJ1-6; D may be TRBD1 (5 bases). Germline CDR1 reads MNHEY; CDR2 reads SMNVEV (reference sequence). The CDR3 sequence is 14 residues long. Between the trimmed V and J ends, which lost 6 bases and 14 bases, there was a span of 20 bases. The CDR3 protein is CASRAGLFLNTLHF. The CDR3, as DNA: TGTGCCAGCAGGGCGGGACTATTCTTAAACACCCTCCACTTT.

This clonotype has a handful of counts. The J gene is TRBJ1-1, the V gene TRBV7-8; tentatively, D is TRBD1 (5 bases). The CDR3 is 14 residues long. Germline assignment: CDR1 SGHVS and CDR2 FQNEAQ. V was shortened by 5 bases and J by 1 base, with 11 bases between the two germline ends. CDR3 bases: TGTGCCAGCAGCGTCCCTACAGGGAACACTGAAGCTTTCTTT. This codes for CASSVPTGNTEAFF.

This chain uses TRBV20-1 with TRBJ2-3, with TRBD2 matching over 16 bases. Per the germline V gene, CDR1 is DFQATT and CDR2 is SNEGSKA (reference sequence). The ends lost 3 bases at V and 1 base at J; junction bases unmatched: 7. This CDR3 is built from 18 residues. CDR3 bases: TGCAGTGCTAGCCCGGGACTAGCGGGGGGGATTGGCACAGATACGCAGTATTTT. Translating it yields CSASPGLAGGIGTDTQYF.

Only a few counts were recorded for this clonotype. V gene TRBV7-6 combines with J gene TRBJ2-1; no firm D call. The germline gives CDR1 SGHVS, CDR2 FNYEAQ. Trimming pared 4 bases from V and 4 bases from J, leaving 26 bases between. The CDR3 extends over 19 amino acids. The CDR3 loop reads CASSSRTGHVVSTYNEQFF. The CDR3 nucleotides read TGTGCCAGCAGCTCTAGGACCGGTCATGTGGTTTCAACTTACAATGAGCAGTTCTTC.

V and J are TRBV4-1 and TRBJ2-1; TRBD2 matches 9 bases. CDR3 size: 16 residues. The germline V gene has CDR1 MGHRA and CDR2 YSYEKL. V lost 2 bases and J lost 5; bases outside the gene matches: 7. The CDR3 DNA is TGCGCCAGCAGCCAACTGGCTAGCGGGGACCACAATGAGCAGTTCTTC. Translated, it gives CASSQLASGDHNEQFF.

The gene calls are TRBV7-4 and TRBJ1-4; 9 bases map to TRBD1. CDR3 length: 15 residues. With 5 bases clipped from V and 6 bases from J, the junction kept 7 bases outside the gene matches. The germline V gene has CDR1 SGHVT and CDR2 SQSDAQ. CDR3: CASSRNRGPDEKLFF. In DNA form, the CDR3 reads TGTGCCAGCAGCCGAAACAGGGGGCCGGATGAAAAACTGTTTTTT.

The V call is TRBV6-1, the J call TRBJ2-2; D might be TRBD2 (5 bases). The CDR3 totals 11 residues. Germline CDR1 and CDR2: MNHNS and SASEGT. The CDR3 DNA follows: TGTGCGGCGCGGAGGACCGGGGAGCTGTTTTTT. As protein: CAARRTGELFF.

The rearrangement links TRBV7-8 to TRBJ1-1; no definite D call. Trimming removed 0 bases at V and 4 bases at J, with 9 bases between. Germline-derived CDR1 and CDR2 are SGHVS and FQNEAQ. There are 14 residues in the CDR3. The CDR3 loop reads CASSLARVTTEAFF. Written as DNA, the CDR3 is TGTGCCAGCAGCTTAGCGCGGGTGACCACTGAAGCTTTCTTT.

This chain links TRBV6-5 with TRBJ1-2, with a possible D match to TRBD1 (5 bases). Germline V gives CDR1 MNHEY, CDR2 SVGAGI. CDR3 size: 14 residues. The germline V and J ends were trimmed by 0 bases and 4 bases, with 9 bases remaining between them. CDR3 protein: CASSYSPGTYGYTF. The CDR3 nucleotides read TGTGCCAGCAGTTACTCCCCAGGGACCTATGGCTACACCTTC.

This clonotype has more than one count but fewer than ten. This sequence joins TRBV4-1 and TRBJ1-1; 9 bases match TRBD1. After removal of 4 bases from V and 2 bases from J, the junction contained 5 bases not matched to a gene. The germline V gene encodes CDR1 MGHRA and CDR2 YSYEKL. The CDR3 covers 15 residues. The CDR3 sequence: CASSPWTGANTEAFF. DNA for the CDR3: TGCGCCAGCAGCCCGTGGACAGGGGCAAACACTGAAGCTTTCTTT.

Notes on this clonotype: One end of the junction does not line up with germline, which may come from a read error. The chain uses TRBV5-4 and TRBJ2-1, with D possibly TRBD1 on 6 matching bases. Germline lookup yields CDR1 SGHNT and CDR2 YYREEE (reference sequence). This CDR3 has 14 residues. CDR3 bases: TGTGTCAGCAGCCCTGACCAAACAGGGAATGAGCAGTTCTTC. Translation gives CVSSPDQTGNEQFF. Looking up the rest from reference TRBV5-4 and TRBJ2-1 gives the full variable domain: ETGVTQSPTHLIKTRGQQVTLRCSSQSGHNTVSWYQQALGQGPQFIFQYYREEENGRGNFPPRFSGLQFPNYSSELNVNALELDDSALYLCVSSPDQTGNEQFFGPGTRLTVL.

This clonotype was seen a few times. The chain carries TRBV27 and TRBJ2-2, with 11 bases that match TRBD2. The CDR3 consists of 17 residues. V shed 4 bases, J shed 7 bases, and the junction held 11 bases outside the gene matches. From germline, CDR1 is MNHEY and CDR2 SMNVEV (reference sequence). The CDR3 nucleotides read TGTGCCAGCAGTTCCACAATACTAGCGGGGGTCCTCGGGGAGCTGTTTTTT. As protein: CASSSTILAGVLGELFF.

The chain links TRBV19 to TRBJ1-1; TRBD1 might be the D (5 bases). CDR1 LNHDA and CDR2 SQIVND come from the germline V gene (reference sequence). V lost 7 bases, J lost 4 bases, and 13 bases lay in between. This CDR3 spans 13 amino acids. The CDR3 nucleotides read TGTGCCAGTACTTTGGGACGGATCACTGAAGCTTTCTTT. This gives the protein CASTLGRITEAFF. The whole variable domain, remainder taken from reference TRBV19 and TRBJ1-1, is DGGITQSPKYLFRKEGQNVTLSCEQNLNHDAMYWYRQDPGQGLRLIYYSQIVNDFQKGDIAEGYSVSREKKESFPLTVTSAQKNPTAFYLCASTLGRITEAFFGQGTRLTVV.

The chain links TRBV9 to TRBJ1-6; D gene uncertain. This CDR3 is 13 amino acids long. The V and J ends lost 0 bases and 6 bases respectively, with 4 bases between them. CDR1 and CDR2 from the germline V gene are SGDLS and YYNGEE. The CDR3 sequence: CASSVESNSPLHF. For the CDR3, the DNA is TGTGCCAGCAGCGTAGAAAGTAATTCACCCCTCCACTTT.

This chain links TRBV15 with TRBJ1-3; D unresolved. The CDR3 has 16 residues. V lost 0 bases and J 2 bases, leaving 11 bases between the germline ends. Germline CDR1 and CDR2: LNHNV and YYDKDF (reference sequence). The CDR3 is CATSRDLVETGNTIYF. Here the CDR3 DNA reads TGTGCCACCAGCAGAGATCTGGTGGAGACTGGAAACACCATATATTTT.

The CDR3 nucleotides read TGTGCCAGCAGGAACCGGGACACGGATACCTATGGCTACACCTTC. Amino acid sequence: CASRNRDTDTYGYTF. The rearrangement joins TRBV6-1 to TRBJ1-2, with D possibly TRBD1 on 6 matching bases. Trimming removed 6 bases at V and 4 bases at J, with 18 bases between. The CDR3 runs 15 residues. Germline values: CDR1 MNHNS, CDR2 SASEGT.

This clonotype has more than one count but fewer than ten. The chain recombines TRBV6-2 or TRBV6-3 with TRBJ1-2; D perhaps matches TRBD1 (5 bases). This CDR3 region has 14 residues. Germline loops: CDR1 MNHEY, CDR2 SVGEGT. Deletions cut 7 bases from V and 5 bases from J, with 17 bases between. CDR3 loop: CASTWDDASYGYTF. CDR3 nucleotides: TGTGCCAGCACCTGGGACGACGCGAGTTATGGCTACACCTTC.

The chain uses TRBV27 and TRBJ2-7; 7 nucleotides align to TRBD1. V shed 5 bases, J shed 3 bases, and the junction held 4 bases outside the gene matches. CDR3 length equals 13 residues. CDR1 MNHEY and CDR2 SMNVEV come from the germline V gene (reference sequence). The chain's CDR3 is CASSQGGNYEQYF. For the CDR3, the DNA is TGTGCCAGCAGTCAAGGGGGCAACTACGAGCAGTACTTC.

The chain is built from TRBV6-5 and TRBJ2-5, with 7 bases fitting TRBD2. The CDR3 spans 15 residues. CDR1 and CDR2 from the germline V gene are MNHEY and SVGAGI. V shed 2 bases, J shed 5 bases, and the junction held 8 bases outside the gene matches. CDR3: CASSYAGRGGETQYF. Here the CDR3 DNA reads TGTGCCAGCAGTTACGCGGGACGGGGAGGGGAGACCCAGTACTTC.